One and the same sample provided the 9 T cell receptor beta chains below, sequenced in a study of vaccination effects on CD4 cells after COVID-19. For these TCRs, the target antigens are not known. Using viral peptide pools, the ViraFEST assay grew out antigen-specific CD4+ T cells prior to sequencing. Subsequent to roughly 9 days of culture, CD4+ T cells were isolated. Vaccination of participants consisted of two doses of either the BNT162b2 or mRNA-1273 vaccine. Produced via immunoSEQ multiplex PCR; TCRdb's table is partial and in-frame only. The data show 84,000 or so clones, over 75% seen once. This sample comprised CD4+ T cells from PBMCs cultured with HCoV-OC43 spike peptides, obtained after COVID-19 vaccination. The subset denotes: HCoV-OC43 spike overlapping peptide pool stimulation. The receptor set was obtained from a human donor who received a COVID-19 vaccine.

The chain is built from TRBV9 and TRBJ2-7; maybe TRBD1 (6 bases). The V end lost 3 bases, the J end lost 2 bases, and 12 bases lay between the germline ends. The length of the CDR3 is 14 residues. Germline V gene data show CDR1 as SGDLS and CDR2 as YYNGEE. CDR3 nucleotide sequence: TGTGCCAGCAGCGCCCAGGGGAACCCCTACGAGCAGTACGTC. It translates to CASSAQGNPYEQYV.

CDR3 residues: CASSDDTRTEAFF. The CDR3 DNA is TGTGCCAGCAGCGACGACACCCGCACTGAAGCTTTCTTT. The chain uses TRBV7-3 and TRBJ1-1, with unresolved D. This CDR3 is 13 amino acids long. Germline V lookup: CDR1 SGHTA, CDR2 FQGTGA. Trimming cost V 5 bases and J 4 bases, with 11 bases left between them.

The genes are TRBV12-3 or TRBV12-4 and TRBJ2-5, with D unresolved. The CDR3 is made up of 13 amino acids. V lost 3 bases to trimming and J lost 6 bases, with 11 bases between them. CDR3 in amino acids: CASSLNRWQTQYF. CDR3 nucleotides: TGTGCCAGCAGTTTGAATAGATGGCAGACCCAGTACTTC.

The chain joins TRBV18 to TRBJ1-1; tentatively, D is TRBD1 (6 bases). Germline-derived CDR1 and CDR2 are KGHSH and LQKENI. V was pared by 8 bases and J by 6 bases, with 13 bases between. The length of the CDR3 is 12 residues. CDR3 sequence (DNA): TGTGCCAGCCGTACAGGGAGCGCTGAAGCTTTCTTT. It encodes CASRTGSAEAFF.

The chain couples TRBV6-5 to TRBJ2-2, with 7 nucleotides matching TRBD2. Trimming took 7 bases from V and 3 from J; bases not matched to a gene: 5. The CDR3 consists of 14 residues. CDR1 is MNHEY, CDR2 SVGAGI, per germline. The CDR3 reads CASIHSGDTGELFF. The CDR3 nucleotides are TGTGCCAGCATACACAGCGGGGACACCGGGGAGCTGTTTTTT.

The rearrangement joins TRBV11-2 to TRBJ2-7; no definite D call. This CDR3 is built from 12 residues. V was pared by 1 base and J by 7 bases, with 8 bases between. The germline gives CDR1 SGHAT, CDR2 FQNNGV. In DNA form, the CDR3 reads TGTGCCAGCAGCTTAGCTGGGTTTGAGCAGTACGTC. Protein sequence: CASSLAGFEQYV.

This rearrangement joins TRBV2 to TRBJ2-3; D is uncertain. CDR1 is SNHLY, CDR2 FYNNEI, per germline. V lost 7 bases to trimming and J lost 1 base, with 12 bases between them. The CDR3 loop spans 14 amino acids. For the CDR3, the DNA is TGTGCCAGCAATTTGGTGTGGGGCACAGATACGCAGTATTTT. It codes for CASNLVWGTDTQYF.

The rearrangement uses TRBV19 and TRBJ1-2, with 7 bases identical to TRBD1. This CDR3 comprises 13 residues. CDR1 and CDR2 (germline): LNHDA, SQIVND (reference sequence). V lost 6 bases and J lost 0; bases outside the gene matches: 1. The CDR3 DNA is TGTGCCAGTAGAGGACAGGCTAACTATGGCTACACCTTC. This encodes CASRGQANYGYTF.

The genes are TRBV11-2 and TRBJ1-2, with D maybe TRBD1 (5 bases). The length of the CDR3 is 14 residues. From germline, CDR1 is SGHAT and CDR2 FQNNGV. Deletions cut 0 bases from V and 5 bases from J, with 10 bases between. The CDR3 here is CASSLDRGGYGYTF. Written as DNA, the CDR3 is TGTGCCAGCAGCTTAGATAGGGGCGGTTATGGCTACACCTTC. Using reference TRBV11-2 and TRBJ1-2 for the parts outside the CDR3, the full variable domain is EAGVAQSPRYKIIEKRQSVAFWCNPISGHATLYWYQQILGQGPKLLIQFQNNGVVDDSQLPKDRFSAERLKGVDSTLKIQPAKLEDSAVYLCASSLDRGGYGYTFGSGTRLTVV.